This T cell receptor (beta chain) was recovered during a study of cytomegalovirus exposure and HLA in healthy donors. Overall study context: Assignment to the Caucasian-associated ancestry cluster applied to about 80% of the roughly 400 genotyped donors.

The PCR contained 60 Vbeta and 13 Jbeta primers. Some clones are missing from TCRdb's copy, which holds only in-frame ones; the method was immunoSEQ multiplex PCR. The sample comprises roughly 100,000 clones, around four fifths of which are singletons, and under 1.5% rests with the top ten. About this clone: What it binds is not known.

The donors comprised healthy bone marrow donors. V trimming: 4 bases; J trimming: 3 bases; junction bases outside the gene matches: 4. CDR1 is MNHEY, CDR2 SVGAGI, per germline. The CDR3 consists of 14 residues. Broader study findings: Versus the approximately 720-donor mean, an Asian-associated ancestry cluster reportedly showed fewer N-insertions in a later analysis. The presence/absence work took it that sequencing depth was about the same across donors.

This TCR came from a man aged 25 to 40 in good health and CMV-seronegative. Sequencing was performed on PBMCs. V and J are TRBV6-5 and TRBJ1-2; 8 bases are a match to TRBD1. The CDR3 bases are TGTGCCAGCAGTTTGGACAGGGTGGACTATGGCTACACCTTC. This encodes CASSLDRVDYGYTF.